This paragraph covers one T cell receptor (beta chain) sequence. No antigen is known for it. The data derive from a study of CD8 T cells in Susac syndrome. CD8+ and CD4+ T cells taken from blood had their TCR beta sequenced. Isolation of CD8+ and CD4+ T cells was performed negatively, whereas enrichment of TEMRA cells was done by FACS. The study's findings and limits: As the study acknowledged, the number of individuals who were part of its TCR sequencing and HLA analysis was relatively small.

When the RNA was reverse transcribed, random hexamers were used with an input of roughly 0.5 to 1 ug. With immunoSEQ multiplex PCR, TCR beta CDR3 was amplified across 54 Vbeta and 13 Jbeta. From the immunoSEQ multiplex PCR reads, TCRdb called clonotypes with MiXCR, one entry per CDR3 protein. This sample has 150,000 to 200,000 distinct CDR3 sequences, with about 94% found just once. CDR1 SGHRS and CDR2 YFSETQ come from the germline V gene. Trimming took 0 bases from V and 8 from J, leaving 11 bases between them. CDR3 length equals 14 residues. This receptor was taken from a human donor in good health. Sequencing was performed on CD4+ T cells from PBMCs. J is TRBJ2-2 and V is TRBV5-1, with D possibly being TRBD1 (5 bases). The CDR3 DNA is TGCGCCAGCAGCTTGGAGACAGTGGCAGGGGAGCTGTTTTTT. It encodes CASSLETVAGELFF.